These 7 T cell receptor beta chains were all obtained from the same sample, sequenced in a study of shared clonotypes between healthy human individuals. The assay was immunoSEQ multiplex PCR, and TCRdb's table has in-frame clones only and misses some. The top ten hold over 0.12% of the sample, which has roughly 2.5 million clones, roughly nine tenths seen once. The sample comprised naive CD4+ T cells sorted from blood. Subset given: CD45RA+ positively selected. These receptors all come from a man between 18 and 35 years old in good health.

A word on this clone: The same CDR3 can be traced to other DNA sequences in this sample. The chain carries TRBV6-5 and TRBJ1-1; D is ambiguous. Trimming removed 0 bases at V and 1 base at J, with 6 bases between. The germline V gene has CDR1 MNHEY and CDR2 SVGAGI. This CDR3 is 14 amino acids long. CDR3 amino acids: CASSYSTPNTEAFF. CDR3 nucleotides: TGTGCCAGCAGTTACTCGACCCCGAACACTGAAGCTTTCTTT.

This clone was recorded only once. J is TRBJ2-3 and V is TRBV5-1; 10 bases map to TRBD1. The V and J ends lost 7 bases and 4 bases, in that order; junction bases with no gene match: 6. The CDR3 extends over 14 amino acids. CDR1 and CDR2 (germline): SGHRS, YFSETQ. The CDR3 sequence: CASLKTGGADTQYF. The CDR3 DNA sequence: TGCGCCAGCCTCAAGACAGGGGGCGCAGATACGCAGTATTTT.

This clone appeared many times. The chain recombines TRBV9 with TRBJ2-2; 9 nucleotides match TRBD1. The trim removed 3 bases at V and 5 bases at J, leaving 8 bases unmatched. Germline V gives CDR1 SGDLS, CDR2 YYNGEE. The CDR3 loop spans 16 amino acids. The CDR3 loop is CASSAGQGPSTGELFF. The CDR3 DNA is TGTGCCAGCAGCGCCGGACAGGGGCCGAGTACCGGGGAGCTGTTTTTT.

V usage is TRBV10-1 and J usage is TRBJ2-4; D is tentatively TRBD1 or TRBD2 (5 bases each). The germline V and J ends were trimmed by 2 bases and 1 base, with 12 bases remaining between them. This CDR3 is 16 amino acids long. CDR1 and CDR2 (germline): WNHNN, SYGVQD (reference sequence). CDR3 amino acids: CASSEGVGDAKNIQYF. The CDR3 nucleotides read TGCGCCAGCAGTGAGGGTGTGGGGGACGCCAAAAACATTCAGTACTTC.

The CDR3 nucleotides read TGCGCCAGCAGCCAGAGAAGACTAGCGGGAGTCACAGATACGCAGTATTTT. Protein: CASSQRRLAGVTDTQYF. The rearrangement joins TRBV4-1 to TRBJ2-3, with 12 bases that match TRBD2. Germline CDR1 reads MGHRA; CDR2 reads YSYEKL. Trimming cost V 3 bases and J 2 bases; bases outside gene matches: 6. The CDR3 runs 17 residues.

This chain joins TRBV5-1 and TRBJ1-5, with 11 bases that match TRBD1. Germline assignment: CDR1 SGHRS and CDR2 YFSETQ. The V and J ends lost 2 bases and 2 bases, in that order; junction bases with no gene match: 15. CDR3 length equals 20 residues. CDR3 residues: CASSFRWTGGRIVGNQPQHF. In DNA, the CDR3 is TGCGCCAGCAGCTTCCGCTGGACAGGGGGCCGCATCGTGGGCAATCAGCCCCAGCATTTT. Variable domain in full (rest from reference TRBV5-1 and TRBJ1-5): KAGVTQTPRYLIKTRGQQVTLSCSPISGHRSVSWYQQTPGQGLQFLFEYFSETQRNKGNFPGRFSGRQFSNSRSEMNVSTLELGDSALYLCASSFRWTGGRIVGNQPQHFGDGTRLSIL.

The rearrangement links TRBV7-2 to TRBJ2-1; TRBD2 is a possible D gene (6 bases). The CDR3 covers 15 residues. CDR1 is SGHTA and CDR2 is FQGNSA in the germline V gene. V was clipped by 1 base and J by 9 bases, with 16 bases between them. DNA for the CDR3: TGTGCCAGCAGCTTAGGGCAAGTTGGGGGGACTGAGCAGTTCTTC. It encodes CASSLGQVGGTEQFF.